This T cell receptor beta chain is drawn from a study of T cell repertoires in aging, cancer and after chemotherapy. This clonotype was found once. TCR beta rearrangements were amplified from peripheral blood genomic DNA. CDR1 and CDR2 (germline): DFQATT, SNEGSKA (reference sequence). The CDR3 spans 14 residues. V lost 0 bases, J lost 5 bases, and 13 bases lay in between. Rearranged V-D-J TRB sequences were amplified with a mixed TRB-A/B primer pool. TCRdb re-analysed the multiplex PCR reads in MiXCR, keeping a single row per CDR3 protein. The repertoire consists of about 6,400 distinct CDR3 sequences, with 25% to 30% occurring once and the leading ten covering under 8.5%.

This chain uses TRBV20-1 with TRBJ1-1; the D gene is possibly TRBD1 (5 bases). The TCR sequence derives from a human donor in good health. Sequenced material: blood. CDR3 amino acids: CSAREGGALTEAFF. DNA of the CDR3: TGCAGTGCTAGAGAAGGAGGGGCACTGACTGAAGCTTTCTTT.